This T cell receptor beta chain was documented in a study of blood T cell repertoires in COVID-19. The wider study: Acute and convalescent COVID-19 specimens originated in the United States, Italy and Spain. PBMCs, B-cell-depleted T cells, or T cells were the source of the cDNA or gDNA that made up the material.

The length of the CDR3 is 12 residues. From germline, CDR1 is SQVTM and CDR2 ANQGSEA. With V trimmed by 4 bases and J by 8 bases, 7 bases remained unmatched. Authors' processing steps: Amplification of reference gene primers provided the estimated nucleated cell counts. Repertoires were generated with immunoSEQ multiplex PCR, while TCRdb's copy carries only in-frame clones and drops some. V, J and clone size reflect that table, while D and trimming were determined from the DNA. The table has some 120,000 clones, about 80% seen once. The chain recombines TRBV29-1 with TRBJ1-2, with 7 bases lining up with TRBD1. The sample consisted of peripheral blood. This TCR was sampled from a human donor in a cohort sampled during active COVID-19. CDR3 sequence: CSVGDRQQGYTF. The CDR3 coding sequence is TGCAGCGTTGGGGACAGACAGCAGGGCTACACCTTC. The whole variable domain, remainder taken from reference TRBV29-1 and TRBJ1-2, is SAVISQKPSRDICQRGTSLTIQCQVDSQVTMMFWYRQQPGQSLTLIATANQGSEATYESGFVIDKFPISRPNLTFSTLTVSNMSPEDSSIYLCSVGDRQQGYTFGSGTRLTVV.